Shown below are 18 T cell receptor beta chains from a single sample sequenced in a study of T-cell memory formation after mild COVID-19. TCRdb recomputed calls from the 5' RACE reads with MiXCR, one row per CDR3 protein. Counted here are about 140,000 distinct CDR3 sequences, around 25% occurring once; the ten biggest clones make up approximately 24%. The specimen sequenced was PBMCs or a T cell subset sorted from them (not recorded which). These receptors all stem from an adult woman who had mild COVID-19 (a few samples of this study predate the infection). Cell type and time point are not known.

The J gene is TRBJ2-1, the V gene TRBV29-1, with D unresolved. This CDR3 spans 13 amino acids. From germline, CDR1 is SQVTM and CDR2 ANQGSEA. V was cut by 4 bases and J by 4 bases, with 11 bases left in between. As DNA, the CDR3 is TGCAGCGTTGTAATCCAGAATTACAATGAGCAGTTCTTC. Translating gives CSVVIQNYNEQFF.

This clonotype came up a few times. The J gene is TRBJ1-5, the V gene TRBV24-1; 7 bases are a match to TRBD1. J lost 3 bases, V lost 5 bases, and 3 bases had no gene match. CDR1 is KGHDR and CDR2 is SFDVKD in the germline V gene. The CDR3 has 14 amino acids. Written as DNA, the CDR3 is TGTGCCACCAGTGCCGACAGGGACAATCAGCCCCAGCATTTT. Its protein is CATSADRDNQPQHF.

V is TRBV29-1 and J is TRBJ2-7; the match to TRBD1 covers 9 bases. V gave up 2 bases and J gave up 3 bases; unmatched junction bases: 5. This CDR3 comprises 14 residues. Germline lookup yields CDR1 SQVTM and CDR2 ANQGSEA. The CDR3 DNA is TGCAGCGTTGAACCTCGACAGGGGGTCTACGAGCAGTACTTC. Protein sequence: CSVEPRQGVYEQYF.

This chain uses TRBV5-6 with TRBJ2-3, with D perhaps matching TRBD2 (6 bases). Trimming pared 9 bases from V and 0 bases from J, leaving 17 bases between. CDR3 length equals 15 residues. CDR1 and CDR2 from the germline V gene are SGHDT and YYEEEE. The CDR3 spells CATHKDRESTDTQYF. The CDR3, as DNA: TGTGCCACCCATAAGGACCGGGAGAGCACAGATACGCAGTATTTT.

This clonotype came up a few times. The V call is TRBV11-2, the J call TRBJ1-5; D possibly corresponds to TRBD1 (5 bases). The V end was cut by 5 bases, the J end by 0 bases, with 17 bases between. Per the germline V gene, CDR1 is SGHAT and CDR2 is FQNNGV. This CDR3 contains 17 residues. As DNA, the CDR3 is TGTGCCAGCAGCCATAGGGGTGAGAGGGGTAGCAATCAGCCCCAGCATTTT. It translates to CASSHRGERGSNQPQHF.

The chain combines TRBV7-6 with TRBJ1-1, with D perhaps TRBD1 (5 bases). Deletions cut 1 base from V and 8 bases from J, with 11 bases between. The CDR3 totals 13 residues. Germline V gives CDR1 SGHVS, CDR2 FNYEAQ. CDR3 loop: CASSLGEDIEAFF. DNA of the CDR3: TGTGCCAGCAGCTTAGGTGAGGACATCGAAGCTTTCTTT.

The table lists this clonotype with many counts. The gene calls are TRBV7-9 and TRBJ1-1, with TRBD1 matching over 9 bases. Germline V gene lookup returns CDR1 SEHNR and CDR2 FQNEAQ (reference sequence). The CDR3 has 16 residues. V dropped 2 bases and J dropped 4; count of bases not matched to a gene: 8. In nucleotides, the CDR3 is TGTGCCAGCAGCTTAACGGGACAGGGCTTGGGCACTGAAGCTTTCTTT. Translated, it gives CASSLTGQGLGTEAFF.

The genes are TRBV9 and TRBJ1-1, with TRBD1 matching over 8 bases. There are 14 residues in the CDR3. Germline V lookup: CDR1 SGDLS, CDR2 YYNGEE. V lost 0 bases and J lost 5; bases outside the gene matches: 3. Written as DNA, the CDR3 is TGTGCCAGCAGCGTAGCCACAGGGGGTACTGAAGCTTTCTTT. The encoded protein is CASSVATGGTEAFF. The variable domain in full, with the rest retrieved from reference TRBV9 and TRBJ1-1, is DSGVTQTPKHLITATGQRVTLRCSPRSGDLSVYWYQQSLDQGLQFLIQYYNGEERAKGNILERFSAQQFPDLHSELNLSSLELGDSALYFCASSVATGGTEAFFGQGTRLTVV.

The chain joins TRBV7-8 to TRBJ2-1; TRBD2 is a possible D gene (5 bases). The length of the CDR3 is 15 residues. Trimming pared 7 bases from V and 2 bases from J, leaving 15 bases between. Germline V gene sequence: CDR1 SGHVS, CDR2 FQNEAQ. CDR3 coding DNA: TGTGCCAGCACCTTGCGGGTGAGTCCCTACAATGAGCAGTTCTTC. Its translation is CASTLRVSPYNEQFF.

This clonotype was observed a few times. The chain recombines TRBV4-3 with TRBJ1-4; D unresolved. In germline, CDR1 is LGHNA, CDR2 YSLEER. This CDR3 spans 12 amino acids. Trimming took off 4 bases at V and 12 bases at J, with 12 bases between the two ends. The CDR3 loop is CASSPRDGQLFF. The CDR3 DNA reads TGCGCCAGCAGCCCCCGGGATGGGCAACTGTTTTTT.

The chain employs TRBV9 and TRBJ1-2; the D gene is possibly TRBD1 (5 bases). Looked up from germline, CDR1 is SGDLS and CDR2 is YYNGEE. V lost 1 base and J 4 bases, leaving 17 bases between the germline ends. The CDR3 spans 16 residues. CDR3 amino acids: CASSVTGGRAPYGYTF. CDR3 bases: TGTGCCAGCAGCGTAACCGGTGGCAGGGCCCCCTATGGCTACACCTTC.

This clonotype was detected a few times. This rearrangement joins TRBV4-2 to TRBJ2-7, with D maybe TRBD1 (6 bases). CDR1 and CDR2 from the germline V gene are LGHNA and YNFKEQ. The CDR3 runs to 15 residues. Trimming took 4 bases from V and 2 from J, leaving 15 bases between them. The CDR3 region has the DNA TGTGCCAGCAGCCTACCCAGGGGTGGGACCTACGAGCAGTACTTC. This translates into CASSLPRGGTYEQYF.

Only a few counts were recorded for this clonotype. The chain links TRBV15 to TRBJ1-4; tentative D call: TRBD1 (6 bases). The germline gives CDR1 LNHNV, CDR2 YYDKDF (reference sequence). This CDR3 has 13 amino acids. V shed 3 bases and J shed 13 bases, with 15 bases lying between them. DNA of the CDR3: TGTGCCACCAGCAGGGGGGGGGGCAAAAGACTGTTTTTT. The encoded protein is CATSRGGGKRLFF.

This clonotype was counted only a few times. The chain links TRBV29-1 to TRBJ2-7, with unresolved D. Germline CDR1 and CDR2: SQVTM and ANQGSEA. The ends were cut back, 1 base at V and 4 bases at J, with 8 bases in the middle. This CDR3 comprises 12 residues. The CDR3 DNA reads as TGCAGCGTTGAAGCTGCTGGGTACGAGCAGTACTTC. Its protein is CSVEAAGYEQYF.

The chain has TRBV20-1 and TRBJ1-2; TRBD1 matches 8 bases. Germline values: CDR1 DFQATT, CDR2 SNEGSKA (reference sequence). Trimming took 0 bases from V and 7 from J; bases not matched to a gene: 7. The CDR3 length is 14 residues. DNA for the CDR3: TGCAGTGCTAGAGAGGGACAGGAGAATCCTGGCTACACCTTC. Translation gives CSAREGQENPGYTF.

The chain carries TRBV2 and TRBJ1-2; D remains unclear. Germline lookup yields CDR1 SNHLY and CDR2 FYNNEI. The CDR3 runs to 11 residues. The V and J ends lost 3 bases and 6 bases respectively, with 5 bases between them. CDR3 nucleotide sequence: TGTGCCAGCAGTGAGCGAGATGGCTACACCTTC. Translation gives CASSERDGYTF.

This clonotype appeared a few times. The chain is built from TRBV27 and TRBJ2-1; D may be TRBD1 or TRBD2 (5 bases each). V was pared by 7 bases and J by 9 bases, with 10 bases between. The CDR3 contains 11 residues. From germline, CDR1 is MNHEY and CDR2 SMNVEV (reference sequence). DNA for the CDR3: TGTGCCAGCACTTCTGGGGGTGAGCAGTTCTTC. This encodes CASTSGGEQFF.

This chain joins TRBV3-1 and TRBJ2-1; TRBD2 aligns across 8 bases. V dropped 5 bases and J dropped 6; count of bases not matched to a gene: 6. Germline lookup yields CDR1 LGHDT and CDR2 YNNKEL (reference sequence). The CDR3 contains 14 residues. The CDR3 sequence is CASSVPGLVNEQFF. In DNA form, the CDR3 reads TGTGCCAGCAGCGTCCCGGGACTAGTCAATGAGCAGTTCTTC.